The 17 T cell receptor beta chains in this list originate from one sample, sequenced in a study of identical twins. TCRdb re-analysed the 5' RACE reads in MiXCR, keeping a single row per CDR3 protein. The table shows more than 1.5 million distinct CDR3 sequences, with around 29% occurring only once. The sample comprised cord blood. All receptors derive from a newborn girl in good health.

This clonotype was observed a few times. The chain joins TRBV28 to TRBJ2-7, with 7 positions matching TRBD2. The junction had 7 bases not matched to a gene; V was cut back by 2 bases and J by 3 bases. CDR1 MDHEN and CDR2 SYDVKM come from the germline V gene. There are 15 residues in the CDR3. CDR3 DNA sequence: TGTGCCAGCAGTTTACAGCGGGGTACCTACTACGAGCAGTACTTC. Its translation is CASSLQRGTYYEQYF.

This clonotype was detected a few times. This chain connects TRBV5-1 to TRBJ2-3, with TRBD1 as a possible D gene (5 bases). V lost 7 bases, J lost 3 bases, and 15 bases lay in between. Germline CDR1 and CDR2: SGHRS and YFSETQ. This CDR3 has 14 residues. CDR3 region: CASGRQQGTDTQYF. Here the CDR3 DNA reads TGCGCCAGCGGACGGCAGCAGGGAACAGATACGCAGTATTTT.

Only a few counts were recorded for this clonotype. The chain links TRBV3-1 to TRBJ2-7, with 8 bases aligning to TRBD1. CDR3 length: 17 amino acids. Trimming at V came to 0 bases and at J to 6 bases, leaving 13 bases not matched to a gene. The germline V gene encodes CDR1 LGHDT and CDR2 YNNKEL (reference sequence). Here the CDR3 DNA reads TGTGCCAGCAGCCAAGATCCGGTGACAGGGGCAGCGGTCGAGCAGTACTTC. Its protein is CASSQDPVTGAAVEQYF.

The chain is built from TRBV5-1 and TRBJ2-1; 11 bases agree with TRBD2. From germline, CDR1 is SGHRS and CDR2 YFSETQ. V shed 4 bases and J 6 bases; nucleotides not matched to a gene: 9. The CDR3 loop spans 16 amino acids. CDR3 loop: CASSPGTSGNRNEQFF. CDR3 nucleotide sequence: TGCGCCAGCAGCCCGGGGACTAGCGGCAACCGCAATGAGCAGTTCTTC.

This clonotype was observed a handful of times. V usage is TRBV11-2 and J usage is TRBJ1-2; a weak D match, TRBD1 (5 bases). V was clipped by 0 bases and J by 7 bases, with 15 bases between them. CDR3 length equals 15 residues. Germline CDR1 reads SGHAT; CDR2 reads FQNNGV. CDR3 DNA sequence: TGTGCCAGCAGCTTAGACAGGGCAGGAAATCGTGGCTACACCTTC. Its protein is CASSLDRAGNRGYTF.

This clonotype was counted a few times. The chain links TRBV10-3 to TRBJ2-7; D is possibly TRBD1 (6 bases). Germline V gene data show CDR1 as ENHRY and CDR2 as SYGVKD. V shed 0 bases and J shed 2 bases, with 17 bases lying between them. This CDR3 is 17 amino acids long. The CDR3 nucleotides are TGTGCCATCAGTGAGTCGACAGGATTCAGGACCCCCTACGAGCAGTACTTC. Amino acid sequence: CAISESTGFRTPYEQYF.

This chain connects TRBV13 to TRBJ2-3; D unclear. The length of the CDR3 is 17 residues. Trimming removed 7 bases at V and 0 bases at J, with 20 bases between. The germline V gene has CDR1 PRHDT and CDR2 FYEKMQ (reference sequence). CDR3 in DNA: TGTGCCAGCACTCTCCTGGCGAGTCTAACTAGCACAGATACGCAGTATTTT. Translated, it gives CASTLLASLTSTDTQYF.

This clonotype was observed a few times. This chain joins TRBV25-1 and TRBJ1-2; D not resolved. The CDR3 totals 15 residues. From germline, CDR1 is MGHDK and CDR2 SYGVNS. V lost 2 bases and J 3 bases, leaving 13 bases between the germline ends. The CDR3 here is CASSEGSTAYYGYTF. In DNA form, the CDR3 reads TGTGCCAGCAGTGAAGGTTCAACAGCGTACTATGGCTACACCTTC.

The CDR3 bases are TGCAGTGCTAGGTGGCCGGACCGTAACGAGCAGTACTTC. Protein product: CSARWPDRNEQYF. The chain employs TRBV20-1 and TRBJ2-7; no definite D call. Trimming left V 3 bases short and J 5 bases short, with 14 bases between. The CDR3 loop spans 13 amino acids. Per the germline V gene, CDR1 is DFQATT and CDR2 is SNEGSKA (reference sequence).

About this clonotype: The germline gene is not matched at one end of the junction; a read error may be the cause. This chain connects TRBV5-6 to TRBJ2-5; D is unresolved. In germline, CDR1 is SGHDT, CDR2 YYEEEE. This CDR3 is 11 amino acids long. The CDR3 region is CAGSLGETQYF. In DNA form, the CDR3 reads TGTGCCGGCAGCTTGGGTGAGACCCAGTACTTC.

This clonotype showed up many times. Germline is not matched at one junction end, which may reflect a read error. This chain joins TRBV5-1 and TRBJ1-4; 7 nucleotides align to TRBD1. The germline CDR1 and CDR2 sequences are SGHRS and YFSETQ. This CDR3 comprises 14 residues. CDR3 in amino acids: CASSPDRANEKLFF. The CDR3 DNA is TGTGCCAGCAGTCCCGACAGGGCTAATGAAAAACTGTTTTTT.

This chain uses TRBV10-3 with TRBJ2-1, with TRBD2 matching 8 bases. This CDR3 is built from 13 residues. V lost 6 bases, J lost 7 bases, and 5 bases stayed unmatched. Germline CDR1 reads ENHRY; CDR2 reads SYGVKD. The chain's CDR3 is CAIRSGGRNEQFF. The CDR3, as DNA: TGTGCCATCAGGAGCGGGGGACGGAATGAGCAGTTCTTC.

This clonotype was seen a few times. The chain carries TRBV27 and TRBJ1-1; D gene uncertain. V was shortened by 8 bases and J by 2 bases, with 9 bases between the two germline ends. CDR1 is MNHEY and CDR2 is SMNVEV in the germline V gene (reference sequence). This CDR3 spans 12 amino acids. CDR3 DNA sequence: TGTGCCAGCCTGTCCCCCAACACTGAAGCTTTCTTT. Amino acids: CASLSPNTEAFF.

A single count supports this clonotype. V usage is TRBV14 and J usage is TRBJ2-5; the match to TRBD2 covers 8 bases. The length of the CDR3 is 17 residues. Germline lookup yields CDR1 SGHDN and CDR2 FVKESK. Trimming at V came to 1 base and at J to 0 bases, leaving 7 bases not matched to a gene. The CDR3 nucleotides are TGTGCCAGCAGCCAAGGGTACCGGCGGGGGGACCAAGAGACCCAGTACTTC. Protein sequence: CASSQGYRRGDQETQYF.

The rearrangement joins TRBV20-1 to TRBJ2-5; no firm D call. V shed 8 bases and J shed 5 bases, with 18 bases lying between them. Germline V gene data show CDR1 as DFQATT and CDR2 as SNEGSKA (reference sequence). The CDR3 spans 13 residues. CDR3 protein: CSTIRTPWETQYF. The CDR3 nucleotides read TGCAGTACTATACGGACGCCCTGGGAGACCCAGTACTTC.

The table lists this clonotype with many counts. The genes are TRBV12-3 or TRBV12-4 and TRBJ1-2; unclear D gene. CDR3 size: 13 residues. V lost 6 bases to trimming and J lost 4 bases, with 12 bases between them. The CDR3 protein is CASSPDNGYGYTF. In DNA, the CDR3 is TGTGCCAGCAGCCCTGACAATGGCTATGGCTACACCTTC.

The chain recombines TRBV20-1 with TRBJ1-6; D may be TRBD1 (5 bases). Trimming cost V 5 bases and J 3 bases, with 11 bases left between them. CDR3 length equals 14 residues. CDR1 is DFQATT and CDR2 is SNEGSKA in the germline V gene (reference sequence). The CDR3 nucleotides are TGCAGTGCTCTGACCGGGGGCTATAATTCACCCCTCCACTTT. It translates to CSALTGGYNSPLHF.